This TCR beta chain was retrieved from a study of T cells in Graves' hyperthyroidism and ophthalmopathy. The source material, RNA transcripts, was used to amplify TCR beta CDR3 regions. The TCR CDR3 was amplified in a first-round RT-PCR using the HTBI primer set. Each CDR3 protein is one row after TCRdb ran MiXCR on the multiplex PCR reads. Among some 300,000 distinct CDR3 sequences listed, approximately 17% were seen once. This CDR3 comprises 15 residues. Trimming took off 3 bases at V and 2 bases at J, with 12 bases between the two ends. What was sequenced was blood. This TCR derives from a man in his thirties or forties with Graves' hyperthyroidism. The chain couples TRBV12-3 or TRBV12-4 to TRBJ2-3, with a possible D match to TRBD1 (6 bases). The CDR3 reads CASSFSGVFTDTQYF. As DNA, the CDR3 is TGTGCCAGCAGTTTTTCAGGGGTCTTCACAGATACGCAGTATTTT.